This TCR beta chain is drawn from a study of T cell responses to AZD1222 COVID-19 vaccine. Overall study context: Some second doses came at about 4 weeks and others at about 12 weeks; these were pooled.

Overall study findings and caveats: Recipients of two AZD1222 doses showed rising Spike-specific TCR breadth and depth.

Remarks on this clone: No antigen is known for it.

CDR3 length equals 13 residues. Germline CDR1 is MDHEN and CDR2 is SYDVKM. J gave up 8 bases and V 6 bases, and 5 bases lay outside the gene matches. The protocol was immunoSEQ multiplex PCR, while the TCRdb copy is restricted to in-frame clones and leaves out a portion. Among 95,000 or so clones listed, about 89% were seen once. J is TRBJ2-4 and V is TRBV28; the match to TRBD1 covers 9 bases. Source: peripheral blood, taken on day 0 of AZD1222 vaccination. The sequence derives from an adult in good health. CDR3: CASRDRGLDIQYF. The CDR3 DNA sequence: TGTGCCAGCAGGGACAGGGGTTTGGACATTCAGTACTTC.